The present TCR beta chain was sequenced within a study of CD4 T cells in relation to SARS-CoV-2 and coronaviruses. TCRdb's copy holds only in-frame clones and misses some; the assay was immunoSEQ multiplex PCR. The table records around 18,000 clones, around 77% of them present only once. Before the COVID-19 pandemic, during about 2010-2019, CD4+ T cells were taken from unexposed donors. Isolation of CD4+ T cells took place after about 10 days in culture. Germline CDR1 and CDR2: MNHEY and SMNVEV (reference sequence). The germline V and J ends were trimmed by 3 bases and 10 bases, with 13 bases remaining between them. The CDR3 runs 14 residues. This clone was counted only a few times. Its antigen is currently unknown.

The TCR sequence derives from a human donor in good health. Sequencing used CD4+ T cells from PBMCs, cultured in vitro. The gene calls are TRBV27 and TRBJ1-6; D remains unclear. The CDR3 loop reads CASSFSGSRSPLHF. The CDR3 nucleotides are TGTGCCAGCAGTTTTTCGGGCAGCCGATCACCCCTCCACTTT.